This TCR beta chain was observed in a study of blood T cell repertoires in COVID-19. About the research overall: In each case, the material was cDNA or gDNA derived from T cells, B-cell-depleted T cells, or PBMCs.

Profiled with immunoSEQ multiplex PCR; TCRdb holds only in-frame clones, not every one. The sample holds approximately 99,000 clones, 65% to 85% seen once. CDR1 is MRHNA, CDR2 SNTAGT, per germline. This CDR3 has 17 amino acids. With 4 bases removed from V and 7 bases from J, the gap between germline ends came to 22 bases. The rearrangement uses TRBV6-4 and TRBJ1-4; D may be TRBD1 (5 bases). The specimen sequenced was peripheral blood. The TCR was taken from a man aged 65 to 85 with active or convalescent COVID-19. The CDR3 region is CASSAVRPGGGREKLFF. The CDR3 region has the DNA TGTGCCAGCAGTGCCGTCAGGCCGGGCGGGGGTCGTGAAAAACTGTTTTTT.